This T cell receptor beta chain originates from a study of CD8+ T cells in alopecia areata. Regarding treatment: oral pan-JAK inhibitor, 5-10 mg twice daily. The V and J ends lost 1 base and 0 bases respectively, with 10 bases between them. CDR3 length equals 16 residues. Germline CDR1 reads MGHRA; CDR2 reads YSYEKL. Extracted from the samples, RNA was reverse transcribed into cDNA to serve as the sequencing template. Measured with immunoSEQ multiplex PCR; TCRdb has only the in-frame clones, and not every one. This table holds more than 150,000 clones, roughly 50% found once. The J gene is TRBJ1-5, the V gene TRBV4-1, with D possibly TRBD1 on 5 matching bases. This receptor was taken from a human donor with alopecia areata. This sample comprised CD8+ T cells sorted from blood, obtained at week 24, from a patient treated with tofacitinib. The CDR3 reads CASSQAATDSNQPQHF. CDR3 coding DNA: TGCGCCAGCAGCCAAGCCGCGACAGATAGCAATCAGCCCCAGCATTTT.